The next 30 T cell receptor beta chains were all read from a single sample in a study of OX40 agonist ivuxolimab in advanced cancers. Profiled with immunoSEQ multiplex PCR; TCRdb holds only in-frame clones, not every one. Of tens of thousands of clones listed, around 91% are singletons. The sample here was CD4+ or CD8+ T cells sorted from blood, taken in a trial of the OX40 agonist ivuxolimab. These receptors came from an adult with an advanced solid tumor such as melanoma, head and neck, liver or kidney cancer.

This sequence joins TRBV5-1 and TRBJ1-4; D remains unclear. V was pared by 5 bases and J by 7 bases, with 12 bases between. The CDR3 covers 13 residues. Germline loops: CDR1 SGHRS, CDR2 YFSETQ. This chain's CDR3 is CASRDLRGEKLFF. The CDR3 DNA reads TGCGCCAGCAGGGATCTACGGGGTGAAAAACTGTTTTTT.

This clone came up once. The V call is TRBV15, the J call TRBJ2-7; D not resolved. Trimming took 1 base from V and 4 from J, leaving 11 bases between them. Looked up from germline, CDR1 is LNHNV and CDR2 is YYDKDF (reference sequence). CDR3 size: 14 residues. This chain's CDR3 is CATSRVVGEYEQYF. Here the CDR3 DNA reads TGTGCCACCAGCAGAGTCGTTGGCGAGTACGAGCAGTACTTC.

The chain is built from TRBV14 and TRBJ2-1; no clear D. The CDR3 totals 15 residues. Germline values: CDR1 SGHDN, CDR2 FVKESK. The V and J ends lost 1 base and 4 bases respectively, with 11 bases between them. DNA of the CDR3: TGTGCCAGCAGCCAAGGCACTTTTTCTTACAATGAGCAGTTCTTC. It translates to CASSQGTFSYNEQFF.

This chain connects TRBV27 to TRBJ1-5; D not resolved. V lost 6 bases, J lost 7 bases, and 25 bases lay in between. The CDR3 is 17 amino acids. CDR1 is MNHEY and CDR2 is SMNVEV in the germline V gene (reference sequence). The CDR3 region has the DNA TGTGCCAGCAGCGCCTCCTCGGACCAGTCGCTCGTGCAGCCCCAGCATTTT. Translated: CASSASSDQSLVQPQHF.

This clone was picked up one time. This chain joins TRBV6-6 and TRBJ2-7; tentatively, D is TRBD2 (5 bases). Germline V gene sequence: CDR1 MNHNY, CDR2 SVGAGI (reference sequence). The CDR3 is 15 amino acids. Trimming pared 0 bases from V and 5 bases from J, leaving 14 bases between. CDR3 protein: CASSYSRRGMNEQYF. In DNA, the CDR3 is TGTGCCAGCAGTTACTCTCGACGGGGTATGAACGAGCAGTACTTC.

This clone was seen just once. The V gene is TRBV4-1, the J gene TRBJ2-3, with a tentative D call TRBD2 (5 bases). The germline V gene encodes CDR1 MGHRA and CDR2 YSYEKL. The CDR3 contains 14 residues. V was cut by 2 bases and J by 3 bases, with 9 bases left in between. The CDR3, as DNA: TGCGCCAGCAGCCAATCCCGGGGAACAGATACGCAGTATTTT. Its protein is CASSQSRGTDTQYF.

CDR3 sequence: CAALTSGTDTQYF. The CDR3 nucleotides are TGTGCCGCACTCACTAGCGGCACAGATACGCAGTATTTT. This chain links TRBV5-4 with TRBJ2-3; TRBD2 aligns across 7 bases. CDR3 length equals 13 residues. V trimming: 10 bases; J trimming: 1 base; junction bases outside the gene matches: 6. The V gene's germline CDR1 is SGHNT and CDR2 YYREEE (reference sequence).

The chain joins TRBV25-1 to TRBJ1-2; no firm D call. The CDR3 extends over 14 amino acids. Germline V gene lookup returns CDR1 MGHDK and CDR2 SYGVNS. Trimming removed 5 bases at V and 8 bases at J, with 18 bases between. CDR3 nucleotide sequence: TGTGCCAGCAGTTCGAGAGGACCACTAAGAGGCTACACCTTC. This translates into CASSSRGPLRGYTF.

The chain joins TRBV14 to TRBJ2-5; 13 nucleotides agree with TRBD2. The germline CDR1 and CDR2 sequences are SGHDN and FVKESK. This CDR3 is 17 amino acids long. Trimming at V came to 3 bases and at J to 2 bases, leaving 6 bases not matched to a gene. The CDR3 reads CASSQGLAGIKQETQYF. As DNA, the CDR3 is TGTGCCAGCAGCCAGGGACTAGCGGGGATAAAACAAGAGACCCAGTACTTC.

The chain has TRBV7-2 and TRBJ1-1; D gene ambiguous. This CDR3 is 13 amino acids long. Germline V gene data show CDR1 as SGHTA and CDR2 as FQGNSA. The V gene lost 4 bases and the J gene lost 7 bases, with 13 bases spanning the gap. CDR3: CASSSRTGIEAFF. The CDR3 DNA is TGTGCCAGCAGCTCTCGGACGGGGATTGAAGCTTTCTTT. Supplemented by reference TRBV7-2 and TRBJ1-1, the full variable domain reads GAGVSQSPSNKVTEKGKDVELRCDPISGHTALYWYRQSLGQGLEFLIYFQGNSAPDKSGLPSDRFSAERTGGSVSTLTIQRTQQEDSAVYLCASSSRTGIEAFFGQGTRLTVV.

This chain connects TRBV5-4 to TRBJ2-1, with 16 nucleotides matching TRBD2. The CDR3 length is 18 residues. CDR1 SGHNT and CDR2 YYREEE come from the germline V gene (reference sequence). V shed 6 bases, J shed 9 bases, and the junction held 15 bases outside the gene matches. CDR3 region: CASTPGLAGGRVYGEQFF. CDR3 coding DNA: TGTGCCAGCACTCCGGGACTAGCGGGAGGGCGGGTTTACGGTGAGCAGTTCTTC.

V and J are TRBV23-1 and TRBJ1-1, with 7 bases matching TRBD1. TRBV23-1 is designated an ORF whose function remains uncertain. The CDR3 has 15 residues. Trimming removed 0 bases from V and 7 bases from J; junction bases left unmatched: 8. The CDR3 loop is CASSQSGYWTGEAFF. For the CDR3, the DNA is TGCGCCAGCAGTCAATCGGGTTATTGGACAGGTGAAGCTTTCTTT.

This rearrangement joins TRBV4-3 to TRBJ1-4, with D unresolved. CDR1 is LGHNA and CDR2 is YSLEER in the germline V gene. This CDR3 comprises 18 residues. Deletions cut 1 base from V and 0 bases from J, with 15 bases between. The CDR3 here is CASSQVPDSQTTNEKLFF. CDR3 nucleotides: TGCGCCAGCAGCCAAGTCCCCGACTCACAGACAACTAATGAAAAACTGTTTTTT.

There are a few counts of this clone. The chain employs TRBV28 and TRBJ2-2; no clear D. Germline V gene sequence: CDR1 MDHEN, CDR2 SYDVKM. This CDR3 comprises 13 residues. Trimming removed 2 bases from V and 6 bases from J, with 7 bases in between. CDR3 amino acids: CASSLPLAGELFF. DNA for the CDR3: TGTGCCAGCAGTTTACCCCTAGCCGGGGAGCTGTTTTTT.

The V call is TRBV7-9, the J call TRBJ2-3, with a weak D call TRBD1 (6 bases). This CDR3 is built from 14 residues. Per germline, CDR1 SEHNR and CDR2 FQNEAQ (reference sequence). The V end was cut by 3 bases, the J end by 0 bases, with 7 bases between. The DNA for the CDR3 is TGTGCCAGCAGCTTTACAGGGAGCACAGATACGCAGTATTTT. Translating gives CASSFTGSTDTQYF.

The rearrangement uses TRBV7-9 and TRBJ1-3, with 8 bases that match TRBD1. Germline lookup yields CDR1 SEHNR and CDR2 FQNEAQ (reference sequence). Germline trimming cut 5 bases from V and 0 bases from J; bases unmatched to any gene: 3. This CDR3 region has 15 residues. The CDR3 DNA sequence: TGTGCCAGCAGCCAGGACAGGGACTCTGGAAACACCATATATTTT. Translation gives CASSQDRDSGNTIYF.

This clone was detected once. The chain is built from TRBV6-6 and TRBJ2-7, with TRBD2 matching 11 bases. Per germline, CDR1 MNHNY and CDR2 SVGAGI (reference sequence). The V gene end was trimmed by 0 bases and the J gene end by 5 bases; junction bases not matched to a gene: 3. The CDR3 loop spans 15 amino acids. CDR3 nucleotide sequence: TGTGCCAGCAGTTACTCTCATAGCGGGAGGGACGAGCAGTACTTC. Its translation: CASSYSHSGRDEQYF.

The chain recombines TRBV29-1 with TRBJ1-1; 12 bases line up with TRBD1. CDR1 and CDR2 (germline): SQVTM, ANQGSEA. The CDR3 length is 14 residues. The junction had 6 bases not matched to a gene; V was cut back by 6 bases and J by 4 bases. DNA for the CDR3: TGCAGCGTAGGGACAGGGGGCTTAGTCACTGAAGCTTTCTTT. Encoded protein: CSVGTGGLVTEAFF.

The V and J genes are TRBV19 and TRBJ2-6, with 7 bases aligning to TRBD2. The CDR3 spans 16 residues. J gave up 3 bases and V 3 bases, and 5 bases lay outside the gene matches. Germline V gene lookup returns CDR1 LNHDA and CDR2 SQIVND (reference sequence). In nucleotides, the CDR3 is TGTGCCAGTAGTATTCGGGGGGTAGGTGGGGCCAACGTCCTGACTTTC. Amino acid sequence: CASSIRGVGGANVLTF.

J is TRBJ2-2 and V is TRBV19, with unresolved D. This CDR3 has 14 residues. The germline gives CDR1 LNHDA, CDR2 SQIVND (reference sequence). V was clipped by 7 bases and J by 4 bases, with 13 bases between them. CDR3: CASKAQAPTGELFF. In DNA, the CDR3 is TGTGCCAGTAAGGCGCAGGCCCCCACCGGGGAGCTGTTTTTT.

In this sample, this clone turned up once. The V and J genes are TRBV18 and TRBJ1-1; the D is unclear. The CDR3 has 18 amino acids. Trimming removed 4 bases from V and 5 bases from J, with 26 bases in between. The germline CDR1 and CDR2 sequences are KGHSH and LQKENI. Written as DNA, the CDR3 is TGTGCCAGCTCACGCATGGGGTCCAGAAGCTGGTTGGAGACTGAAGCTTTCTTT. Its translation: CASSRMGSRSWLETEAFF.

V gene TRBV19 combines with J gene TRBJ2-3; TRBD2 aligns across 8 bases. CDR3 length equals 15 residues. CDR1 LNHDA and CDR2 SQIVND come from the germline V gene (reference sequence). V was pared by 3 bases and J by 4 bases, with 6 bases of the junction left unmatched. CDR3: CASSMQAGASDTQYF. The DNA of the CDR3 is TGTGCCAGTAGTATGCAAGCGGGAGCCTCAGATACGCAGTATTTT.

The rearrangement links TRBV7-6 to TRBJ1-5; no clear D gene. The V end lost 0 bases, the J end lost 5 bases, and 14 bases lay between the germline ends. CDR3 size: 16 residues. The V gene's germline CDR1 is SGHVS and CDR2 FNYEAQ. CDR3 sequence: CASSLAPGENHQPQHF. DNA for the CDR3: TGTGCCAGCAGCTTAGCACCGGGAGAAAACCATCAGCCCCAGCATTTT.

The gene calls are TRBV5-1 and TRBJ1-5; D remains ambiguous. The CDR3 consists of 15 residues. Looked up from germline, CDR1 is SGHRS and CDR2 is YFSETQ. The ends were cut back, 0 bases at V and 0 bases at J, with 7 bases in the middle. The DNA of the CDR3 is TGCGCCAGCAGCTTGGCCCCAGATAGCAATCAGCCCCAGCATTTT. Encoded protein: CASSLAPDSNQPQHF.

The chain employs TRBV28 and TRBJ1-4; 7 nucleotides agree with TRBD1. The CDR3 is 16 residues long. With V trimmed by 3 bases and J by 0 bases, 4 bases remained unmatched. Germline assignment: CDR1 MDHEN and CDR2 SYDVKM. The CDR3 loop is CASSFPGTATNEKLFF. The DNA for the CDR3 is TGTGCCAGCAGTTTCCCCGGGACAGCAACTAATGAAAAACTGTTTTTT.

This clone was seen only once. V usage is TRBV7-2 and J usage is TRBJ1-1; D is undetermined. This CDR3 is built from 12 residues. Germline V CDR1 and CDR2: SGHTA, FQGNSA. V shed 5 bases and J shed 6 bases, with 10 bases lying between them. DNA of the CDR3: TGTGCCAGCAGCCCTCAAGGACCTGAAGCTTTCTTT. Translation: CASSPQGPEAFF.

The V gene is TRBV29-1, the J gene TRBJ1-4, with a weak D call TRBD1 (5 bases). The length of the CDR3 is 13 residues. Germline CDR1 reads SQVTM; CDR2 reads ANQGSEA. V lost 6 bases and J lost 3, with 11 bases in between. This CDR3 is CSVPGTPNEKLFF. The CDR3 coding sequence is TGCAGCGTGCCCGGGACCCCTAATGAAAAACTGTTTTTT.

This clone was counted between two and nine times. The chain has TRBV7-9 and TRBJ1-2; D gene ambiguous. V lost 5 bases and J lost 4, with 11 bases in between. The germline gives CDR1 SEHNR, CDR2 FQNEAQ (reference sequence). The CDR3 covers 13 residues. This CDR3 reads CASSPRTGYGYTF. The CDR3 DNA is TGTGCCAGCAGCCCGCGGACTGGCTATGGCTACACCTTC.

DNA of the CDR3: TGTGCCAGCACGAGGCCTTCGGACAGGGGGCCGGGTGAAGCTTTCTTT. Translation gives CASTRPSDRGPGEAFF. The chain joins TRBV6-6 to TRBJ1-1; 11 bases match TRBD1. Germline CDR1 MNHNY, CDR2 SVGAGI (reference sequence). The CDR3 contains 16 residues. Trimming removed 7 bases from V and 7 bases from J; junction bases left unmatched: 14.

This clone turned up a few times. The chain recombines TRBV5-4 with TRBJ2-3; tentative D call: TRBD1 (6 bases). Germline V gene data show CDR1 as SGHNT and CDR2 as YYREEE (reference sequence). V dropped 4 bases and J dropped 2 bases, with 17 bases sitting between them. The CDR3 length is 16 residues. The chain's CDR3 is CASSQPTGSFTDTQYF. CDR3 nucleotides: TGTGCCAGCAGCCAACCTACAGGGTCTTTCACAGATACGCAGTATTTT.